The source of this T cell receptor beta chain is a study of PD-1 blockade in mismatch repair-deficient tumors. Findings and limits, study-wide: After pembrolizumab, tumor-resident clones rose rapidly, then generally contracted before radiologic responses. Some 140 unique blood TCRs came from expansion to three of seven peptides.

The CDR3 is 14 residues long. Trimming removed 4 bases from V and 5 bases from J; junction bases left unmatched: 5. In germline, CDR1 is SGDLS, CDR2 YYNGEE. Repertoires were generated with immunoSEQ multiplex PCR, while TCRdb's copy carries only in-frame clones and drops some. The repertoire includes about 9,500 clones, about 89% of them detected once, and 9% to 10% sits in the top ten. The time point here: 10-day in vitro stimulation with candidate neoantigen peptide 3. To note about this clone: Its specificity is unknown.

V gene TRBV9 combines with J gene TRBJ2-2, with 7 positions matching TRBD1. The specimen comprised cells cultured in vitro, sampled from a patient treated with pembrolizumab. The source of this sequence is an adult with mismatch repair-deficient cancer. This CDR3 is CASSPQGKTGELFF. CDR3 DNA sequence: TGTGCCAGCAGCCCACAGGGGAAAACCGGGGAGCTGTTTTTT.